The 27 T cell receptor beta chains below were found in one sample sequenced in a study of cytomegalovirus exposure and HLA in healthy donors. Primers: 60 Vbeta forward and 13 Jbeta reverse. Profiled with immunoSEQ multiplex PCR; TCRdb holds only in-frame clones, not every one. Of about 160,000 clones listed, 70% to 80% are singletons. The sample taken for sequencing was PBMCs. The receptors stem from a man aged 25-40 years in good health and CMV-seronegative.

V usage is TRBV27 and J usage is TRBJ1-1; the D gene is possibly TRBD1 (5 bases). The CDR3 has 15 amino acids. V shed 4 bases and J shed 5 bases, with 17 bases lying between them. Germline CDR1 reads MNHEY; CDR2 reads SMNVEV (reference sequence). CDR3 protein: CASSSHGARGTEAFF. CDR3 nucleotides: TGTGCCAGCAGTTCCCATGGGGCTCGTGGAACTGAAGCTTTCTTT.

The chain uses TRBV1 and TRBJ1-2. TRBV1 is a known pseudogene. This CDR3 comprises 14 residues. The CDR3 nucleotides are TGCACCAGCAGCCCTCGGGATCGGCTAGTGGGCTACACCTTC. Its translation is CTSSPRDRLVGYTF.

The CDR3 here is CAWMRLDSYEQYF. The CDR3 bases are TGTGCCTGGATGAGGCTAGATTCCTACGAGCAGTACTTC. The chain links TRBV30 to TRBJ2-7, with D unresolved. CDR1 and CDR2 from the germline V gene are GTSNPN and SVGIG (reference sequence). The CDR3 runs to 13 residues. The V end lost 4 bases, the J end lost 1 base, and 11 bases lay between the germline ends.

This sequence joins TRBV28 and TRBJ2-7, with a possible D match to TRBD1 (7 bases). Trimming took 6 bases from V and 1 from J, leaving 16 bases between them. The CDR3 has 15 residues. CDR1 and CDR2 from the germline V gene are MDHEN and SYDVKM. The chain's CDR3 is CASSLGGQPSYEQYF. DNA of the CDR3: TGTGCCAGCAGCTTGGGGGGACAGCCGTCCTACGAGCAGTACTTC.

J is TRBJ2-5 and V is TRBV20-1; D possibly corresponds to TRBD2 (5 bases). Germline V gene data show CDR1 as DFQATT and CDR2 as SNEGSKA (reference sequence). The CDR3 is 11 amino acids. CDR3 loop: CRGASGETQYF. The CDR3 nucleotides are TGCAGGGGAGCTTCGGGGGAGACCCAGTACTTC.

This clone is a singleton in its sample. The chain employs TRBV1 and TRBJ1-6; TRBD1, as called in the table, went unchecked against the DNA. TRBV1 is labeled a pseudogene. The length of the CDR3 is 14 residues. The CDR3 nucleotides read TGCACCAGCAGCCAACGACAGACGGAATCACCCCTCCACTTT. As protein: CTSSQRQTESPLHF.

The chain links TRBV9 to TRBJ1-5; D remains unclear. The CDR3 is 14 residues long. CDR1 and CDR2 from the germline V gene are SGDLS and YYNGEE. V lost 0 bases, J lost 4 bases, and 8 bases lay in between. The CDR3: CASSVAGGNQPQHF. CDR3 in DNA: TGTGCCAGCAGCGTAGCTGGAGGAAATCAGCCCCAGCATTTT.

This clone showed up just a few times. This rearrangement joins TRBV30 to TRBJ2-7, with 7 bases lining up with TRBD2. The CDR3 covers 17 residues. V lost 4 bases, J lost 3 bases, and 18 bases stayed unmatched. The V gene's germline CDR1 is GTSNPN and CDR2 SVGIG (reference sequence). The CDR3 bases are TGTGCCTGGACCCGACGGGGCGGGAGTAGGGGAATCTACGAGCAGTACTTC. Translation gives CAWTRRGGSRGIYEQYF.

The chain recombines TRBV6-5 with TRBJ1-1; D not certain. Germline V gene data show CDR1 as MNHEY and CDR2 as SVGAGI. This CDR3 comprises 15 residues. Between the trimmed V and J ends, which lost 2 bases and 3 bases, there was a span of 13 bases. In DNA, the CDR3 is TGTGCCAGCAGTTACGGAGGGAACCGGGACACTGAAGCTTTCTTT. Translation: CASSYGGNRDTEAFF.

The CDR3 nucleotides read TGTGCCAGTAGTGTTGGGACAGGGGCTCGTGGCTACACCTTC. Amino acid sequence: CASSVGTGARGYTF. This chain joins TRBV19 and TRBJ1-2, with 10 bases identical to TRBD1. The V segment lost 5 bases and the J segment 7 bases; nucleotides outside the gene matches: 7. The CDR3 has 14 residues. Germline V gene sequence: CDR1 LNHDA, CDR2 SQIVND (reference sequence).

This chain uses TRBV4-2 with TRBJ1-5; D ambiguous. CDR1 and CDR2 from the germline V gene are LGHNA and YNFKEQ. The CDR3 spans 17 residues. Trimming shortened V by 0 bases and J by 4 bases, and 16 bases separated the two germline ends. CDR3 in amino acids: CASSQDRSASLNQPQHF. CDR3 DNA sequence: TGTGCCAGCAGCCAAGATCGTAGTGCCTCCCTAAATCAGCCCCAGCATTTT.

V usage is TRBV7-9 and J usage is TRBJ1-4, with D unclear. The CDR3 is 14 amino acids. Trimming pared 1 base from V and 3 bases from J, leaving 6 bases between. CDR1 SEHNR and CDR2 FQNEAQ come from the germline V gene (reference sequence). The CDR3 is CASSLGEANEKLFF. CDR3 coding DNA: TGTGCCAGCAGCTTAGGCGAAGCTAATGAAAAACTGTTTTTT.

This chain connects TRBV10-1 to TRBJ2-2; D gene uncertain. V lost 0 bases and J lost 1, with 9 bases in between. The CDR3 runs to 16 residues. Germline-derived CDR1 and CDR2 are WNHNN and SYGVQD (reference sequence). Written as DNA, the CDR3 is TGCGCCAGCAGTGAGTCGGGCCGCCGGAACACCGGGGAGCTGTTTTTT. Translating gives CASSESGRRNTGELFF.

V is TRBV7-3 and J is TRBJ2-2, with D possibly matching TRBD1 (5 bases). Germline V gene data show CDR1 as SGHTA and CDR2 as FQGTGA. Trimming took off 2 bases at V and 2 bases at J, with 12 bases between the two ends. This CDR3 contains 16 residues. The CDR3 loop is CASSLDGAVNTGELFF. CDR3 bases: TGTGCCAGCAGCTTAGATGGGGCAGTCAACACCGGGGAGCTGTTTTTT.

J is TRBJ2-6 and V is TRBV10-1; 7 nucleotides line up with TRBD1. This CDR3 contains 15 residues. V was pared by 6 bases and J by 0 bases, with 2 bases of the junction left unmatched. Germline CDR1 WNHNN, CDR2 SYGVQD (reference sequence). The CDR3 nucleotides read TGCGCCAGCAGCCCAGGGGGCTCTGGGGCCAACGTCCTGACTTTC. It is translated as CASSPGGSGANVLTF.

The gene calls are TRBV28 and TRBJ2-7; D is ambiguous. Germline lookup yields CDR1 MDHEN and CDR2 SYDVKM. The germline V and J ends were trimmed by 7 bases and 4 bases, with 8 bases remaining between them. The CDR3 runs 11 residues. The CDR3 nucleotides read TGTGCCAGCACCCTAAGTTACGAGCAGTACTTC. Its protein product is CASTLSYEQYF.

This sequence joins TRBV5-1 and TRBJ2-7; D perhaps matches TRBD2 (6 bases). CDR1 is SGHRS, CDR2 YFSETQ, per germline. V was trimmed by 6 bases and J by 5 bases, leaving 12 bases between them. The CDR3 length is 12 residues. The CDR3 reads CASKRDLDEQYF. The CDR3 bases are TGCGCCAGCAAACGGGACTTAGACGAGCAGTACTTC.

J is TRBJ1-6 and V is TRBV29-1; perhaps TRBD1 as D (6 bases). The CDR3 runs 14 residues. Germline V gene data show CDR1 as SQVTM and CDR2 as ANQGSEA. Deletions cut 6 bases from V and 5 bases from J, with 14 bases between. CDR3 in amino acids: CSVRGGADNSPLHF. CDR3 nucleotides: TGCAGCGTGAGGGGGGGGGCCGATAATTCACCCCTCCACTTT.

V is TRBV5-4 and J is TRBJ1-6; D perhaps matches TRBD1 (5 bases). The CDR3 sequence is 13 residues long. In germline, CDR1 is SGHNT, CDR2 YYREEE (reference sequence). The V end lost 5 bases, the J end lost 9 bases, and 12 bases lay between the germline ends. This CDR3 reads CASRRDLGSPLHF. In DNA form, the CDR3 reads TGTGCCAGCAGACGGGACTTGGGTTCACCCCTCCACTTT.

This chain joins TRBV7-2 and TRBJ2-3; 8 positions match TRBD2. The germline V gene has CDR1 SGHTA and CDR2 FQGNSA. V lost 5 bases, J lost 6 bases, and 13 bases stayed unmatched. The CDR3 extends over 16 amino acids. For the CDR3, the DNA is TGTGCCAGCAGCCAACTACGCGCGGGGGGCGGGGATACGCAGTATTTT. This translates into CASSQLRAGGGDTQYF.

This chain joins TRBV12-5 and TRBJ1-1, with 9 positions matching TRBD1. The length of the CDR3 is 16 residues. CDR1 LGHNT and CDR2 FRNRAP come from the germline V gene. V shed 3 bases and J 7 bases; nucleotides not matched to a gene: 12. In nucleotides, the CDR3 is TGTGCTAGTGGTTTAGACCGGGGACAGGGCATCAGTGAAGCTTTCTTT. This codes for CASGLDRGQGISEAFF.

This chain uses TRBV19 with TRBJ2-7, with 8 bases matching TRBD1. Germline CDR1 is LNHDA and CDR2 is SQIVND (reference sequence). J was trimmed by 2 bases and V by 4 bases; bases with no gene match: 7. The CDR3 contains 15 residues. DNA of the CDR3: TGTGCCAGTAGTAGGGAGACAGGGGTTCCCTACGAGCAGTACTTC. This translates into CASSRETGVPYEQYF.

The rearrangement uses TRBV6-5 and TRBJ2-5, with D perhaps TRBD2 (5 bases). Trimming left V 5 bases short and J 4 bases short, with 8 bases between. Germline-derived CDR1 and CDR2 are MNHEY and SVGAGI. The CDR3 is 12 residues long. CDR3 region: CASSRTAETQYF. CDR3 in DNA: TGTGCCAGCAGTAGGACTGCAGAGACCCAGTACTTC.

This sequence joins TRBV18 and TRBJ2-7; TRBD1 matches at 7 bases. The CDR3 loop spans 13 amino acids. V gave up 3 bases and J gave up 10 bases; unmatched junction bases: 9. Per germline, CDR1 KGHSH and CDR2 LQKENI. DNA for the CDR3: TGTGCCAGCTCACCTGGACAGGACGAATCACAGTACTTC. It yields the protein CASSPGQDESQYF.

The rearrangement links TRBV4-2 to TRBJ2-2; D is perhaps TRBD1 (5 bases). The V gene lost 5 bases and the J gene lost 2 bases, with 12 bases spanning the gap. CDR1 is LGHNA, CDR2 YNFKEQ, per germline. The CDR3 is made up of 15 amino acids. CDR3 region: CASSLVRGNTGELFF. The CDR3 DNA sequence: TGTGCCAGCAGCTTAGTAAGGGGTAACACCGGGGAGCTGTTTTTT.

V usage is TRBV28 and J usage is TRBJ1-4; 7 bases agree with TRBD1. Trimming removed 4 bases from V and 0 bases from J; junction bases left unmatched: 8. The CDR3 has 17 residues. Germline CDR1 is MDHEN and CDR2 is SYDVKM. CDR3 protein: CASSSGQELPTNEKLFF. Written as DNA, the CDR3 is TGTGCCAGCAGTTCCGGACAGGAATTACCAACTAATGAAAAACTGTTTTTT.

The chain carries TRBV30 and TRBJ2-5; TRBD1 aligns across 11 bases. The CDR3 totals 14 residues. From germline, CDR1 is GTSNPN and CDR2 SVGIG (reference sequence). V dropped 5 bases and J dropped 7; count of bases not matched to a gene: 9. CDR3 sequence reads: CAWDRTGGEGTQYF. The CDR3, as DNA: TGTGCCTGGGACCGGACAGGGGGCGAGGGGACCCAGTACTTC.